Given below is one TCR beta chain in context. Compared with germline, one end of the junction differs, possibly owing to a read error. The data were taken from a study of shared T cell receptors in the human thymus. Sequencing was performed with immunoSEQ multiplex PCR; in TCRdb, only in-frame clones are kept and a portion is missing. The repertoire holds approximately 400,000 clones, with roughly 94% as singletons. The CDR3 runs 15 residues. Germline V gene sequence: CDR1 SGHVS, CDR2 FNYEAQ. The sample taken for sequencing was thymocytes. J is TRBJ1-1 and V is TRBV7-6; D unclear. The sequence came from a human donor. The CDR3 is CVSSPSVVMNTEAFF. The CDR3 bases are TGTGTCAGCAGCCCTTCAGTGGTCATGAACACTGAAGCTTTCTTT.